The clone carrying this TCR beta chain was counted only a few times. The V and J ends lost 5 bases and 6 bases, in that order; junction bases with no gene match: 8. The CDR3 is 14 residues long. The sample comes from a study of T cells after yellow fever vaccination. TCRdb called the 5' RACE reads again in MiXCR, with one record for every CDR3 protein. Of more than 300,000 distinct CDR3 sequences in the sample, around 10% were seen once. This chain uses TRBV12-3 or TRBV12-4 with TRBJ1-1; TRBD1 aligns across 8 bases. The receptor was isolated from a man in his late teens or twenties who received the YFV17D yellow fever vaccine. This specimen was CD4+ T cells sorted from PBMCs, taken 45 days after the yellow fever booster vaccination. CDR3 loop: CASSPRDRQAEAFF. CDR3 coding DNA: TGTGCCAGCAGTCCGAGGGACAGGCAGGCTGAAGCTTTCTTT.